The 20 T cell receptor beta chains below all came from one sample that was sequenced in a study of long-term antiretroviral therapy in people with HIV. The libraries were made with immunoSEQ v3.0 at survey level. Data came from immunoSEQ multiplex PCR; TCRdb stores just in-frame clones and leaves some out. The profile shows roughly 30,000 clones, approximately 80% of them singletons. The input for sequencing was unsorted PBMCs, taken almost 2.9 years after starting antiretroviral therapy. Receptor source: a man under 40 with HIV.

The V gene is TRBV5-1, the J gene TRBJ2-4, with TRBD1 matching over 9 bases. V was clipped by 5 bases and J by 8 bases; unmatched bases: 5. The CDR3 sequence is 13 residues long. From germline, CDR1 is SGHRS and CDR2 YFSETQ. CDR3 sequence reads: CASSLQGADIQYF. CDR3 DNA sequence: TGCGCCAGCAGTTTACAGGGGGCTGACATTCAGTACTTC.

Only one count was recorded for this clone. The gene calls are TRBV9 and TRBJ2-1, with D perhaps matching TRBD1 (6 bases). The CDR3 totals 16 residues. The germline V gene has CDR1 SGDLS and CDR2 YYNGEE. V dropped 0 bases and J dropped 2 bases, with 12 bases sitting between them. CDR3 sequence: CASSVEVQGPYNEQFF. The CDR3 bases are TGTGCCAGCAGCGTAGAGGTCCAGGGGCCCTACAATGAGCAGTTCTTC.

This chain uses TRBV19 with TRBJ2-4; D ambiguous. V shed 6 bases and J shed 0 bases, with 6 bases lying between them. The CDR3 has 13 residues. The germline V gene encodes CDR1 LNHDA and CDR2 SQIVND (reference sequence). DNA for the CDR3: TGTGCCAGTAGATCGACAGCCAAAAACATTCAGTACTTC. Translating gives CASRSTAKNIQYF.

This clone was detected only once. CDR3 nucleotide sequence: TGTGCCAGCAGCTCGGCGACAGGGACGGAGACCCAGTACTTC. Translation: CASSSATGTETQYF. This rearrangement joins TRBV7-6 to TRBJ2-5; 7 nucleotides agree with TRBD1. V dropped 4 bases and J dropped 5; count of bases not matched to a gene: 7. The CDR3 is made up of 14 amino acids. Germline loops: CDR1 SGHVS, CDR2 FNYEAQ.

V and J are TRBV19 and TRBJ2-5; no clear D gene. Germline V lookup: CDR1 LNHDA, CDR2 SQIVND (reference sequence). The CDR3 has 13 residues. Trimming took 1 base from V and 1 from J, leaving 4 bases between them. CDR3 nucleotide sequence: TGTGCCAGTAGTATAGTAGGCCAAGAGACCCAGTACTTC. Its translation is CASSIVGQETQYF.

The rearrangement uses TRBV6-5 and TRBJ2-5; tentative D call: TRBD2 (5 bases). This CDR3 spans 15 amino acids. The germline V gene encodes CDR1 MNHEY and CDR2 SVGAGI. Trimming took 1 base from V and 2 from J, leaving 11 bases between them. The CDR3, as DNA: TGTGCCAGCAGTTACTTGGCCGGGAAACAAGAGACCCAGTACTTC. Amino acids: CASSYLAGKQETQYF.

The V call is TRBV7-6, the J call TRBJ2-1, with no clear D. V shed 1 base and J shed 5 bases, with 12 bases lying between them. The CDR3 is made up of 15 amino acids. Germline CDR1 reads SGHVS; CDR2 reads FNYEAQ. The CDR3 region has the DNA TGTGCCAGCAGCTTAGTATGGGGTTTCAACAATGAGCAGTTCTTC. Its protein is CASSLVWGFNNEQFF.

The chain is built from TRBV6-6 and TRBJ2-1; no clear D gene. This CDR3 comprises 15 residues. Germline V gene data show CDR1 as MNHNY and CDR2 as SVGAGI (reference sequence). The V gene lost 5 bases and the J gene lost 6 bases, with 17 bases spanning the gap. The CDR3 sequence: CASSNLGPPANEQFF. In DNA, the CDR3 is TGTGCCAGCAGTAATCTCGGGCCCCCCGCCAATGAGCAGTTCTTC.

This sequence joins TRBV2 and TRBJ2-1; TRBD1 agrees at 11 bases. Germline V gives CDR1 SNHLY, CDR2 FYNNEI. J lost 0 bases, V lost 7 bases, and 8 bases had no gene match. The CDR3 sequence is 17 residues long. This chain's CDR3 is CASTPGQGVPSYNEQFF. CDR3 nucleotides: TGTGCCAGCACCCCGGGACAGGGGGTTCCCTCCTACAATGAGCAGTTCTTC.

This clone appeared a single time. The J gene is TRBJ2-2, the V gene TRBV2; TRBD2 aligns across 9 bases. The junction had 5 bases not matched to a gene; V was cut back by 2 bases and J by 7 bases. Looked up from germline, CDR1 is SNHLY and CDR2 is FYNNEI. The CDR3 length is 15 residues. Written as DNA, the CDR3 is TGTGCCAGCAGTGAACTCGCGGGAGGGAGCGGGGAGCTGTTTTTT. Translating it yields CASSELAGGSGELFF.

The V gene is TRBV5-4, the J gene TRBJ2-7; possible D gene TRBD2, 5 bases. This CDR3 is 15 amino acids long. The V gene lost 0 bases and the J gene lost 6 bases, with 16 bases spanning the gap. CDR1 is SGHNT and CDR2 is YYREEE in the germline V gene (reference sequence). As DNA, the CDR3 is TGTGCCAGCAGCTTGGGTGTCGGGAACCGGGGCGAGCAGTACTTC. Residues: CASSLGVGNRGEQYF.

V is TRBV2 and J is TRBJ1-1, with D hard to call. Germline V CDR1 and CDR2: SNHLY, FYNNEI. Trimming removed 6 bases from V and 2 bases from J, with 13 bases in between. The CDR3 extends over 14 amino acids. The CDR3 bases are TGTGCCAGCAGAAGAAGGACGGTAAACACTGAAGCTTTCTTT. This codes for CASRRRTVNTEAFF.

CDR3 amino acids: CASSDRAKQPQHF. In nucleotides, the CDR3 is TGTGCCAGCAGCGACAGGGCAAAACAGCCCCAGCATTTT. The J gene is TRBJ1-5, the V gene TRBV28; 7 bases are a match to TRBD1. Germline assignment: CDR1 MDHEN and CDR2 SYDVKM. CDR3 length: 13 residues. V gave up 6 bases and J gave up 7 bases; unmatched junction bases: 6.

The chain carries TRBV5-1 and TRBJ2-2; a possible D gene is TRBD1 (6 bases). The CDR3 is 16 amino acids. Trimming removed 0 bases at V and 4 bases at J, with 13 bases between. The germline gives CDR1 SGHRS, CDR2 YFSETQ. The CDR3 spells CASSLDDRQVTGELFF. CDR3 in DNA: TGCGCCAGCAGCTTGGATGACAGACAGGTCACCGGGGAGCTGTTTTTT.

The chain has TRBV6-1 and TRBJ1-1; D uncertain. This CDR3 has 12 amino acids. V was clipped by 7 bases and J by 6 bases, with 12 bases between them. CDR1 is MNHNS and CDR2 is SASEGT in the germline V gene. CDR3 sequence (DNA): TGTGCCAGCACCAGATTAGGGTCTGAAGCTTTCTTT. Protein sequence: CASTRLGSEAFF.

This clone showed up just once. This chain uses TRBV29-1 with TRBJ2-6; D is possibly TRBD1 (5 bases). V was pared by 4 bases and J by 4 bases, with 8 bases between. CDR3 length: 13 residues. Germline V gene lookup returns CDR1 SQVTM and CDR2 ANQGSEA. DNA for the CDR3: TGCAGCGTTGGTCGACAGGGGGCCAACGTCCTGACTTTC. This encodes CSVGRQGANVLTF.

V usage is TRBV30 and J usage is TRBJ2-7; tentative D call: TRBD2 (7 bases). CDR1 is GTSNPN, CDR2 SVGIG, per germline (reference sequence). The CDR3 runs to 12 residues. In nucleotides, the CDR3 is TGTCTGGCAAAAAGGGGGGGCAACGAGCAGTACTTC. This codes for CLAKRGGNEQYF.

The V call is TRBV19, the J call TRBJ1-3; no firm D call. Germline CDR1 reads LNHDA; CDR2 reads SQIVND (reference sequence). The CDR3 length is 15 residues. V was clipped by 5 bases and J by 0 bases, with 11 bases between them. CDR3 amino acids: CASSPGLNSGNTIYF. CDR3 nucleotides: TGTGCCAGTAGTCCCGGACTGAACTCTGGAAACACCATATATTTT.

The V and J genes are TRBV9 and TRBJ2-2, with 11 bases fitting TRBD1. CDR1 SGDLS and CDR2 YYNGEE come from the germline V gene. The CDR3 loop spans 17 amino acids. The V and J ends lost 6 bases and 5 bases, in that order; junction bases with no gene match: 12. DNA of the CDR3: TGTGCCAGCAACCCGGGACAGGGGGAAAGGAGGACCGGGGAGCTGTTTTTT. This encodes CASNPGQGERRTGELFF.

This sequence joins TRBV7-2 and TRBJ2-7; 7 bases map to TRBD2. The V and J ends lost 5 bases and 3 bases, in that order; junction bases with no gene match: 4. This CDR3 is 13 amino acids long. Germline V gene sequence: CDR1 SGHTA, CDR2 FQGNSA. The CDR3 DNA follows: TGTGCCAGCAGCGCGGGAGTGCGCTACGAGCAGTACTTC. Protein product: CASSAGVRYEQYF.